What follows are 25 T cell receptor beta chains derived from one specimen sequenced in a study of OX40 agonist ivuxolimab in advanced cancers. This table comes from immunoSEQ multiplex PCR, and its TCRdb copy is limited to in-frame clones, with some not included. The sample has approximately 62,000 clones; nearly 90% are singletons. The sample consisted of CD4+ or CD8+ T cells sorted from blood, taken in a trial of the OX40 agonist ivuxolimab. The receptor set was obtained from an adult with an advanced solid tumor such as melanoma, head and neck, liver or kidney cancer.

This chain connects TRBV29-1 to TRBJ1-1; the match to TRBD1 covers 11 bases. This CDR3 spans 14 amino acids. After removal of 1 base from V and 4 bases from J, the junction contained 2 bases not matched to a gene. CDR1 and CDR2 (germline): SQVTM, ANQGSEA. CDR3 protein: CSVEVGTGGTEAFF. CDR3 in DNA: TGCAGCGTTGAAGTGGGGACAGGGGGCACTGAAGCTTTCTTT.

The chain recombines TRBV10-1 with TRBJ2-1; D might be TRBD2 (5 bases). The V end lost 4 bases, the J end lost 6 bases, and 13 bases lay between the germline ends. Germline assignment: CDR1 WNHNN and CDR2 SYGVQD (reference sequence). The CDR3 is 14 amino acids. Written as DNA, the CDR3 is TGCGCCAGCAGTGGGGATCCGGGGAGCAATGAGCAGTTCTTC. Its protein is CASSGDPGSNEQFF.

J is TRBJ1-2 and V is TRBV9; possibly TRBD1 for D (5 bases). The CDR3 spans 14 residues. Deletions cut 3 bases from V and 8 bases from J, with 17 bases between. Germline V lookup: CDR1 SGDLS, CDR2 YYNGEE. The CDR3 reads CASSELGGEDGYTF. The DNA for the CDR3 is TGTGCCAGCAGCGAACTCGGGGGGGAGGACGGCTACACCTTC. The full variable domain, its missing parts supplied by reference TRBV9 and TRBJ1-2, is DSGVTQTPKHLITATGQRVTLRCSPRSGDLSVYWYQQSLDQGLQFLIQYYNGEERAKGNILERFSAQQFPDLHSELNLSSLELGDSALYFCASSELGGEDGYTFGSGTRLTVV.

This sequence joins TRBV7-2 and TRBJ1-1; weak D call: TRBD1 (5 bases). Between the trimmed V and J ends, which lost 1 base and 3 bases, there was a span of 21 bases. The CDR3 spans 18 residues. CDR1 SGHTA and CDR2 FQGNSA come from the germline V gene. This chain's CDR3 is CASSLGGGWGSSDTEAFF. CDR3 coding DNA: TGTGCCAGCAGCTTAGGCGGGGGTTGGGGATCATCGGACACTGAAGCTTTCTTT.

CDR3 region: CASSTRQGGGTEAFF. The CDR3 DNA sequence: TGTGCCAGCAGCACTCGACAGGGGGGGGGCACTGAAGCTTTCTTT. The rearrangement uses TRBV21-1 and TRBJ1-1; the table's D call of TRBD1 was not tested on the DNA. TRBV21-1 is termed a pseudogene. The CDR3 has 15 residues.

This chain connects TRBV19 to TRBJ1-1, with unresolved D. The V gene lost 6 bases and the J gene lost 3 bases, with 11 bases spanning the gap. CDR1 LNHDA and CDR2 SQIVND come from the germline V gene (reference sequence). This CDR3 comprises 13 residues. CDR3 sequence: CASSLNRDTEAFF. The CDR3 region has the DNA TGTGCCAGTAGCCTCAACCGGGACACTGAAGCTTTCTTT.

The chain uses TRBV13 and TRBJ1-1; no clear D gene. Trimming shortened V by 0 bases and J by 2 bases, and 7 bases separated the two germline ends. This CDR3 has 14 amino acids. Germline CDR1 PRHDT, CDR2 FYEKMQ (reference sequence). Here the CDR3 DNA reads TGTGCCAGCAGCTTAGGGCAGTCCAACACTGAAGCTTTCTTT. Amino acids: CASSLGQSNTEAFF.

This clone was detected only once. This chain uses TRBV6-1 with TRBJ1-5; no firm D call. This CDR3 contains 15 residues. Germline V gene sequence: CDR1 MNHNS, CDR2 SASEGT. V was pared by 8 bases and J by 2 bases, with 16 bases between. The CDR3 coding sequence is TGTGCCAGCGGGAGCCGGGAATCGGGCAATCAGCCCCAGCATTTT. Protein: CASGSRESGNQPQHF.

This clone has only one observation. The V gene is TRBV29-1, the J gene TRBJ2-7; TRBD2 matches 9 bases. The CDR3 extends over 15 amino acids. Germline loops: CDR1 SQVTM, CDR2 ANQGSEA. Trimming took 0 bases from V and 4 from J; bases not matched to a gene: 7. The CDR3 loop reads CSVEEIAGALYEQYF. The DNA for the CDR3 is TGCAGCGTTGAAGAGATAGCGGGAGCCCTATACGAGCAGTACTTC.

J is TRBJ1-1 and V is TRBV27, with D hard to call. The CDR3 consists of 14 residues. Trimming left V 3 bases short and J 5 bases short, with 13 bases between. Looked up from germline, CDR1 is MNHEY and CDR2 is SMNVEV (reference sequence). The CDR3 is CASSFINQVTEAFF. CDR3 DNA sequence: TGTGCCAGCAGTTTCATTAATCAGGTTACTGAAGCTTTCTTT.

This chain links TRBV19 with TRBJ2-2; no clear D. The CDR3 covers 11 residues. Per germline, CDR1 LNHDA and CDR2 SQIVND (reference sequence). V lost 8 bases to trimming and J lost 8 bases, with 9 bases between them. The CDR3 bases are TGTGCCAGTTTGTCGGTAGGGGAGCTGTTTTTT. Amino acid sequence: CASLSVGELFF.

The chain uses TRBV5-1 and TRBJ1-1; TRBD1 might be the D (5 bases). The CDR3 runs to 15 residues. CDR1 is SGHRS, CDR2 YFSETQ, per germline. V was pared by 0 bases and J by 1 base, with 10 bases between. CDR3 sequence reads: CASSLARVWNTEAFF. In DNA form, the CDR3 reads TGCGCCAGCAGCTTGGCCAGGGTATGGAACACTGAAGCTTTCTTT.

The rearrangement uses TRBV19 and TRBJ1-1, with D perhaps matching TRBD1 (6 bases). This CDR3 has 15 residues. V lost 1 base and J lost 2, with 11 bases in between. CDR1 is LNHDA, CDR2 SQIVND, per germline (reference sequence). In nucleotides, the CDR3 is TGTGCCAGTAGTATAGGGACAGCTAGCAACACTGAAGCTTTCTTT. Translating gives CASSIGTASNTEAFF.

The chain has TRBV5-1 and TRBJ2-1; 13 nucleotides line up with TRBD2. The length of the CDR3 is 17 residues. CDR1 is SGHRS and CDR2 is YFSETQ in the germline V gene. V lost 2 bases and J lost 4; bases outside the gene matches: 6. CDR3 residues: CASSFSGLAGVYNEQFF. The CDR3 DNA reads as TGCGCCAGCAGCTTCTCAGGACTAGCGGGAGTTTACAATGAGCAGTTCTTC.

The J gene is TRBJ2-6, the V gene TRBV7-2; D unresolved. Trimming stripped 5 bases from V and 4 bases from J, with 9 bases between. CDR1 and CDR2 (germline): SGHTA, FQGNSA. The CDR3 runs to 14 residues. The CDR3 protein is CASSPNGGANVLTF. The CDR3 bases are TGTGCCAGCAGCCCCAATGGCGGGGCCAACGTCCTGACTTTC.

The rearrangement uses TRBV28 and TRBJ2-3; D gene unclear. The CDR3 extends over 15 amino acids. Germline lookup yields CDR1 MDHEN and CDR2 SYDVKM. Trimming removed 10 bases from V and 9 bases from J, with 26 bases in between. The CDR3 region has the DNA TGTGCCACCTATCTCTGGGGATCGGGCGATCGGACGCAGTATTTT. Its protein product is CATYLWGSGDRTQYF.

V and J are TRBV6-1 and TRBJ2-7, with D possibly TRBD2 on 6 matching bases. Trimming left V 9 bases short and J 0 bases short, with 18 bases between. The germline CDR1 and CDR2 sequences are MNHNS and SASEGT. This CDR3 region has 15 residues. The CDR3, as DNA: TGTGCCAGTGGGCGGGAATCTGCAAGCTCCTACGAGCAGTACTTC. Amino acids: CASGRESASSYEQYF.

V and J are TRBV6-1 and TRBJ2-6; D is possibly TRBD1 or TRBD2 (6 bases each). V was cut by 5 bases and J by 2 bases, with 10 bases left in between. This CDR3 spans 15 amino acids. Germline V gene sequence: CDR1 MNHNS, CDR2 SASEGT. The CDR3 DNA is TGTGCCAGCAGTAGGGGGGCTCCTGGGGCCAACGTCCTGACTTTC. Its translation is CASSRGAPGANVLTF.

The CDR3 here is CASSSPGETQYF. In nucleotides, the CDR3 is TGTGCCAGCAGCTCCCCTGGGGAGACCCAGTACTTC. V is TRBV7-8 and J is TRBJ2-5; no clear D gene. The CDR3 covers 12 residues. The germline CDR1 and CDR2 sequences are SGHVS and FQNEAQ. Deletions cut 4 bases from V and 5 bases from J, with 8 bases between.

CDR3 nucleotides: TGCAGCGTTGCAAGGGCTAGCGGGAGTATAGAGACCCAGTACTTC. Its protein is CSVARASGSIETQYF. The chain couples TRBV29-1 to TRBJ2-5; TRBD2 agrees at 10 bases. Germline assignment: CDR1 SQVTM and CDR2 ANQGSEA. The CDR3 consists of 15 residues. With 4 bases clipped from V and 4 bases from J, the junction kept 9 bases outside the gene matches.

The chain's CDR3 is CASSYGGWELFF. CDR3 nucleotide sequence: TGTGCCAGCAGTTACGGGGGTTGGGAGCTGTTTTTT. The chain employs TRBV6-5 and TRBJ2-2; possibly TRBD1 or TRBD2 for D (5 bases each). Germline CDR1 is MNHEY and CDR2 is SVGAGI. The CDR3 extends over 12 amino acids. Trimming removed 2 bases from V and 9 bases from J, with 7 bases in between.

This chain connects TRBV30 to TRBJ1-1; D is perhaps TRBD1 (5 bases). The CDR3 runs to 13 residues. The V and J ends lost 8 bases and 0 bases respectively, with 13 bases between them. Germline CDR1 reads GTSNPN; CDR2 reads SVGIG (reference sequence). CDR3 region: CAGSWDLNTEAFF. CDR3 bases: TGTGCCGGAAGCTGGGACTTGAACACTGAAGCTTTCTTT.

The chain uses TRBV7-9 and TRBJ2-3; TRBD2 matches 10 bases. Germline values: CDR1 SEHNR, CDR2 FQNEAQ (reference sequence). There are 14 residues in the CDR3. Trimming removed 5 bases from V and 6 bases from J; junction bases left unmatched: 5. This chain's CDR3 is CASSPAGGTDTQYF. CDR3 DNA: TGTGCCAGCAGCCCAGCGGGGGGGACCGATACGCAGTATTTT.

J is TRBJ2-1 and V is TRBV5-8; D call uncertain. CDR3 length equals 16 residues. V was cut by 5 bases and J by 0 bases, with 15 bases left in between. Looked up from germline, CDR1 is SGHTS and CDR2 is YDEGEE. The CDR3 DNA is TGTGCCAGCAGGACGACGACTCCTAGCTCCTACAATGAGCAGTTCTTC. This codes for CASRTTTPSSYNEQFF.

V and J are TRBV18 and TRBJ2-7; D call uncertain. This CDR3 is built from 13 residues. V dropped 6 bases and J dropped 2 bases, with 11 bases sitting between them. Germline CDR1 and CDR2: KGHSH and LQKENI. CDR3 sequence reads: CASSQTPTYEQYF. The CDR3, as DNA: TGTGCCAGCTCCCAGACACCAACCTACGAGCAGTACTTC.